This T cell receptor (beta chain) was identified during a study of identical twins. Notes on the study in general: It was out-of-frame TCR alpha sharing in monozygotic twins that models underestimated.

After template switching added a universal primer site, the resulting cDNA carried unique molecular identifiers. Using its own MiXCR run on the 5' RACE reads, TCRdb lists one record per CDR3 protein. The sample contains 550,000 to 700,000 distinct CDR3 sequences, nearly 10% of which appear only once. All donors were healthy, and all were Caucasian. This clonotype has a count of ten or more. Its antigen is as yet unknown. The CDR3 has 16 amino acids. Per germline, CDR1 ENHRY and CDR2 SYGVKD. Deletions cut 5 bases from V and 3 bases from J, with 16 bases between. These data also featured in a second study, about yellow fever vaccine responses in identical twins.

The chain combines TRBV10-3 with TRBJ2-2, with D possibly being TRBD2 (5 bases). The TCR comes from a woman younger than 30 in good health. What was sequenced was PBMCs. Here the CDR3 DNA reads TGTGCCATCAGTCCCTCGGGATGGGAAGACACCGGGGAGCTGTTTTTT. Translation: CAISPSGWEDTGELFF.